The 17 T cell receptor beta chains presented below share a single source sample, sequenced in a study of OX40 agonist ivuxolimab in advanced cancers. Produced via immunoSEQ multiplex PCR; TCRdb's table is partial and in-frame only. The sample has roughly 33,000 clones; 80% to 85% are singletons. This sample comprised CD4+ or CD8+ T cells sorted from blood, obtained in a trial of the OX40 agonist ivuxolimab. All receptors derive from an adult with an advanced solid tumor such as melanoma, head and neck, liver or kidney cancer.

This chain connects TRBV19 to TRBJ1-5, with 9 bases fitting TRBD1. CDR3 length equals 15 residues. CDR1 and CDR2 (germline): LNHDA, SQIVND (reference sequence). Trimming took 5 bases from V and 6 from J; bases not matched to a gene: 8. CDR3 amino acids: CASSVDRGAGQPQHF. In DNA form, the CDR3 reads TGTGCCAGTAGTGTGGACAGGGGCGCCGGTCAGCCCCAGCATTTT.

The chain joins TRBV5-1 to TRBJ2-5, with D perhaps TRBD2 (5 bases). Between the trimmed V and J ends, which lost 4 bases and 10 bases, there was a span of 11 bases. Germline V CDR1 and CDR2: SGHRS, YFSETQ. The CDR3 is 11 amino acids. The CDR3, as DNA: TGCGCCAGCAGCGAACTAGGAGGCCAGTACTTC. Its protein product is CASSELGGQYF.

This clone has more than one count but fewer than ten. V gene TRBV5-1 combines with J gene TRBJ1-5; D remains ambiguous. V was shortened by 2 bases and J by 5 bases, with 11 bases between the two germline ends. From germline, CDR1 is SGHRS and CDR2 YFSETQ. The CDR3 extends over 14 amino acids. The CDR3: CASSLQPGDQPQHF. The CDR3 coding sequence is TGCGCCAGCAGCTTACAACCAGGAGATCAGCCCCAGCATTTT.

The chain combines TRBV15 with TRBJ2-1; unclear D gene. The CDR3 extends over 13 amino acids. V was pared by 3 bases and J by 6 bases, with 9 bases between. Looked up from germline, CDR1 is LNHNV and CDR2 is YYDKDF (reference sequence). CDR3: CATSSGSSNEQFF. For the CDR3, the DNA is TGTGCCACCAGCAGCGGCTCGTCCAATGAGCAGTTCTTC.

In DNA form, the CDR3 reads TGTGCCAGCAGTCGGGACGGTAATCAGCCCCAGCATTTT. Translated, it gives CASSRDGNQPQHF. The V gene is TRBV2, the J gene TRBJ1-5, with D perhaps TRBD1 (5 bases). The CDR3 sequence is 13 residues long. Germline CDR1 is SNHLY and CDR2 is FYNNEI. Trimming shortened V by 5 bases and J by 4 bases, and 9 bases separated the two germline ends.

This sequence joins TRBV28 and TRBJ2-1, with 10 bases lining up with TRBD2. CDR1 is MDHEN, CDR2 SYDVKM, per germline. The CDR3 extends over 17 amino acids. Unmatched junction bases numbered 7, after V lost 4 bases and J lost 1 base. In DNA, the CDR3 is TGTGCCAGCAGTTCAGCTAGCGGGAGTAGGTCCTACAATGAGCAGTTCTTC. It translates to CASSSASGSRSYNEQFF. The variable domain in full, with the rest retrieved from reference TRBV28 and TRBJ2-1, is DVKVTQSSRYLVKRTGEKVFLECVQDMDHENMFWYRQDPGLGLRLIYFSYDVKMKEKGDIPEGYSVSREKKERFSLILESASTNQTSMYLCASSSASGSRSYNEQFFGPGTRLTVL.

This sequence joins TRBV5-8 and TRBJ1-5, with no clear D. Germline CDR1 SGHTS, CDR2 YDEGEE. CDR3 size: 15 residues. V shed 0 bases and J shed 0 bases, with 7 bases lying between them. The CDR3 here is CASSLEPYSNQPQHF. As DNA, the CDR3 is TGTGCCAGCAGCTTGGAACCATATAGCAATCAGCCCCAGCATTTT.

The V call is TRBV2, the J call TRBJ1-5, with D unresolved. Per the germline V gene, CDR1 is SNHLY and CDR2 is FYNNEI. This CDR3 is built from 13 residues. V was pared by 6 bases and J by 1 base, with 7 bases between. CDR3 in DNA: TGTGCCAGCAGCGGGTACAGCAATCAGCCCCAGCATTTT. The encoded protein is CASSGYSNQPQHF.

This sequence joins TRBV28 and TRBJ2-5; D is uncertain. This CDR3 has 14 residues. Trimming cost V 0 bases and J 1 base, with 6 bases left between them. The germline gives CDR1 MDHEN, CDR2 SYDVKM. The CDR3 is CASSLWPGQETQYF. The CDR3, as DNA: TGTGCCAGCAGTTTATGGCCAGGCCAAGAGACCCAGTACTTC.

The chain is built from TRBV7-9 and TRBJ1-5, with TRBD1 matching 10 bases. This CDR3 is built from 14 residues. Germline CDR1 is SEHNR and CDR2 is FQNEAQ (reference sequence). V shed 5 bases, J shed 4 bases, and the junction held 2 bases outside the gene matches. The CDR3 DNA sequence: TGTGCCAGCAGCGGACAGGGGGTTAATCAGCCCCAGCATTTT. It encodes CASSGQGVNQPQHF.

The count of this clone is one. This chain links TRBV29-1 with TRBJ1-4; TRBD1 matches at 11 bases. Germline loops: CDR1 SQVTM, CDR2 ANQGSEA. J lost 6 bases, V lost 6 bases, and 6 bases had no gene match. This CDR3 is built from 14 residues. The CDR3 nucleotides are TGCAGCGTGAGGGACAGGGGGGAATATGAAAAACTGTTTTTT. Protein: CSVRDRGEYEKLFF. The full variable domain, rest sourced from reference TRBV29-1 and TRBJ1-4, is SAVISQKPSRDICQRGTSLTIQCQVDSQVTMMFWYRQQPGQSLTLIATANQGSEATYESGFVIDKFPISRPNLTFSTLTVSNMSPEDSSIYLCSVRDRGEYEKLFFGSGTQLSVL.

This clone has only a few counts. This chain uses TRBV7-6 with TRBJ2-2; TRBD2 matches 10 bases. Germline V gene sequence: CDR1 SGHVS, CDR2 FNYEAQ. J gave up 4 bases and V 5 bases, and 4 bases lay outside the gene matches. There are 15 residues in the CDR3. CDR3 nucleotide sequence: TGTGCCAGCAGCCGAACTAGCGGGACCACCGGGGAGCTGTTTTTT. Protein product: CASSRTSGTTGELFF.

The genes are TRBV28 and TRBJ1-4, with no clear D. The CDR3 consists of 11 residues. V was pared by 7 bases and J by 7 bases, with 7 bases between. Germline values: CDR1 MDHEN, CDR2 SYDVKM. In nucleotides, the CDR3 is TGTGCCAGCACTAGGCGTGAAAAACTGTTTTTT. Protein product: CASTRREKLFF.

This chain connects TRBV30 to TRBJ2-1; the D is unclear. The CDR3 has 16 amino acids. Trimming took 2 bases from V and 7 from J, leaving 21 bases between them. Germline V CDR1 and CDR2: GTSNPN, SVGIG (reference sequence). CDR3 coding DNA: TGTGCCTGGAGTCGTCCCCTAGTCGGGCCGTTAAATGAGCAGTTCTTC. This codes for CAWSRPLVGPLNEQFF.

CDR3: CASSDGVAGAYTGELFF. DNA of the CDR3: TGCGCCAGCAGTGATGGGGTAGCGGGAGCTTATACCGGGGAGCTGTTTTTT. The genes are TRBV10-1 and TRBJ2-2; 9 bases agree with TRBD2. The CDR3 extends over 17 amino acids. From germline, CDR1 is WNHNN and CDR2 SYGVQD (reference sequence). V trimming: 3 bases; J trimming: 5 bases; junction bases outside the gene matches: 10.

The J gene is TRBJ1-4, the V gene TRBV7-8, with no clear D. Per the germline V gene, CDR1 is SGHVS and CDR2 is FQNEAQ. The CDR3 loop spans 19 amino acids. Trimming took 3 bases from V and 0 from J, leaving 20 bases between them. CDR3 bases: TGTGCCAGCAGCTTCCCTACGTGGGGTAATAGGGCAACTAATGAAAAACTGTTTTTT. Translating it yields CASSFPTWGNRATNEKLFF.

This rearrangement joins TRBV5-6 to TRBJ2-7, with D possibly matching TRBD1 (6 bases). The germline gives CDR1 SGHDT, CDR2 YYEEEE. This CDR3 comprises 11 residues. Trimming took off 0 bases at V and 9 bases at J, with 7 bases between the two ends. The CDR3 loop is CASSLEGVQYF. The CDR3 DNA follows: TGTGCCAGCAGCTTGGAGGGGGTGCAGTACTTC. Combining the CDR3 with reference TRBV5-6 and TRBJ2-7 gives the whole variable domain DAGVTQSPTHLIKTRGQQVTLRCSPKSGHDTVSWYQQALGQGPQFIFQYYEEEERQRGNFPDRFSGHQFPNYSSELNVNALLLGDSALYLCASSLEGVQYFGPGTRLTVT.